These T cell receptor beta chains were read from a single sample in a study of CD8 T cell repertoires and HIV-1 epitope variants. The repertoire was sequenced with immunoSEQ multiplex PCR; TCRdb's copy has only in-frame clones and lacks some. The profile shows more than 6,500 clones, around three fifths of them singletons. For these TCRs, the target antigens are not known. The sequencing sample was made of cultured CD8+ T cells derived from PBMCs. Receptor source: a male donor with HIV. CDR3s include the opening cysteine and the closing phenylalanine or tryptophan. The D gene is left open where the match is weak. Clone sizes are given selectively: once, few, many, or a class where the clone is expanded.

-	TRBV18	TRBD2	TRBJ2-1	CASSPPSGELASQFF	TGTGCCAGCTCACCACCGTCCGGTGAACTAGCGTCGCAGTTCTTC
-	TRBV18	-	TRBJ2-5	CASSPLETEETQYF	TGTGCCAGCTCACCCCTCGAGACAGAGGAGACCCAGTACTTC
-	TRBV5-6	-	TRBJ1-3	CASSLAPASGNTIYF	TGTGCCAGCAGCTTGGCCCCAGCATCTGGAAACACCATATATTTT
-	TRBV4-3	TRBD1	TRBJ2-1	CASSQESNRGNEQFF	TGCGCCAGCAGCCAAGAGTCGAACAGGGGGAATGAGCAGTTCTTC
once	TRBV5-8	-	TRBJ1-2	CASSQDPVELDYGYTF	TGCGCCAGCAGCCAAGATCCCGTCGAACTCGACTATGGCTACACCTTC
-	TRBV5-1	-	TRBJ2-7	CASSRDPTGYEQYF	TGCGCCAGCAGCCGAGACCCGACAGGCTACGAGCAGTACTTC
-	TRBV5-5	-	TRBJ1-2	CASSLRAGGYTF	TGTGCCAGCAGCTTGCGGGCGGGGGGCTACACCTTC
-	TRBV28	-	TRBJ2-5	CASSDGRSMVGEETQYF	TGTGCCAGCAGTGACGGACGATCGATGGTAGGGGAAGAGACCCAGTACTTC
-	TRBV27	-	TRBJ2-7	CASSLGTGPYEQYF	TGTGCCAGCAGTTTAGGTACAGGGCCCTACGAGCAGTACTTC
-	TRBV19	TRBD2	TRBJ2-3	CASSIGLAGALTDTQYF	TGTGCCAGTAGTATTGGGCTAGCGGGGGCCCTTACAGATACGCAGTATTTT
-	TRBV7-9	-	TRBJ2-1	CASSPLWNEQFF	TGTGCCAGCAGCCCCCTCTGGAATGAGCAGTTCTTC
-	TRBV5-4	-	TRBJ1-2	CASSLGVQLGYTF	TGTGCCAGCAGTCTGGGGGTACAGCTTGGCTACACCTTC
-	TRBV19	-	TRBJ1-6	CASSRSMNDSPLHF	TGTGCCAGTAGTCGATCCATGAACGATTCACCCCTCCACTTT
-	TRBV7-9	-	TRBJ1-4	CASSSGEKLFF	TGTGCCAGCAGCTCTGGGGAAAAACTGTTTTTT
-	TRBV7-9	-	TRBJ2-1	CASSFDSSYNEQFF	TGTGCCAGCAGCTTCGACAGCTCCTACAATGAGCAGTTCTTC
-	TRBV7-2	-	TRBJ2-5	CASSLKGEGTKTQYF	TGTGCCAGCAGCTTAAAGGGGGAAGGGACTAAGACCCAGTACTTC
-	TRBV5-4	-	TRBJ1-2	CASSSDAEEGYTF	TGTGCCAGCAGCTCGGACGCCGAGGAGGGCTACACCTTC
few	TRBV6-6	-	TRBJ2-7	CASSHPSSYEQYF	TGTGCCAGCAGCCACCCTAGCTCCTACGAGCAGTACTTC
-	TRBV27	-	TRBJ1-2	CASGGGLNYGYTF	TGTGCCAGTGGGGGGGGCTTGAACTATGGCTACACCTTC
-	TRBV30	TRBD1	TRBJ1-1	CAWSAGTGNTEAFF	TGTGCCTGGAGTGCCGGGACAGGGAACACTGAAGCTTTCTTT
-	TRBV5-6	-	TRBJ1-2	CASSLVREGYTF	TGTGCCAGCAGCTTGGTCAGGGAGGGCTACACCTTC
-	TRBV5-1	-	TRBJ2-2	CASSLVKGNTGELFF	TGCGCCAGCAGCTTGGTAAAGGGTAACACCGGGGAGCTGTTTTTT
few	TRBV19	TRBD2	TRBJ2-7	CASSMGVAGEEQYF	TGTGCCAGTAGTATGGGGGTAGCGGGAGAAGAGCAGTACTTC
-	TRBV5-5	-	TRBJ2-7	CASSLGGGHYEQYF	TGTGCCAGCAGCTTGGGCGGGGGACACTACGAGCAGTACTTC
few	TRBV25-1	-	TRBJ2-7	CASSADYRSVNEQYF	TGTGCCAGCAGTGCCGATTACAGGTCTGTCAACGAGCAGTACTTC
few	TRBV15	TRBD2	TRBJ2-7	CATSRATLAGDSYEQYF	TGTGCCACCAGCAGAGCAACCTTAGCGGGGGACTCCTACGAGCAGTACTTC
medium-sized	TRBV11-1	-	TRBJ2-3	CASSLVPSLTTDTQYF	TGTGCCAGCAGCTTAGTCCCTAGTCTTACCACAGATACGCAGTATTTT
medium-sized	TRBV5-1	TRBD2	TRBJ2-7	CASSLYSGTTSSYEQYF	TGCGCCAGCAGCTTATACAGCGGGACCACAAGCTCCTACGAGCAGTACTTC
few	TRBV7-9	-	TRBJ2-3	CASSLGTTNTDTQYF	TGTGCCAGCAGCTTAGGGACTACCAACACAGATACGCAGTATTTT
few	TRBV6-5	-	TRBJ1-2	CASSYLGTYYGYTF	TGTGCCAGCAGTTACCTAGGGACCTACTATGGCTACACCTTC
few	TRBV30	TRBD1	TRBJ2-5	CAWQDRGGETQYF	TGTGCCTGGCAGGACAGGGGCGGGGAGACCCAGTACTTC
-	TRBV2	-	TRBJ2-7	CASSPSGIQQQTPYEQYF	TGTGCCAGCAGTCCATCCGGGATCCAGCAACAAACTCCCTACGAGCAGTACTTC
-	TRBV9	-	TRBJ2-1	CASSVVLGGYNEQFF	TGTGCCAGCAGCGTAGTTCTAGGAGGGTACAATGAGCAGTTCTTC
-	TRBV4-1	-	TRBJ2-1	CASSQDQVGSIPLF	TGCGCCAGCAGCCAAGATCAGGTCGGGAGTATTCCACTCTTC
-	TRBV10-3	TRBD2	TRBJ2-2	CAISGVLASTGELFF	TGTGCCATCAGTGGAGTACTAGCGAGCACCGGGGAGCTGTTTTTT
few	TRBV28	TRBD2	TRBJ2-7	CASSLLAGGLYEQYF	TGTGCCAGCAGTTTACTAGCGGGGGGTCTCTACGAGCAGTACTTC
-	TRBV5-4	-	TRBJ2-7	CASSLRGYEQYF	TGTGCCAGCAGCTTGAGGGGATACGAGCAGTACTTC
once	TRBV5-4	-	TRBJ1-4	CASSADTTGEKLFF	TGTGCCAGCAGCGCGGACACCACGGGTGAAAAACTGTTTTTT
once	TRBV5-6	-	TRBJ1-5	CASSLLLLGNQPQHF	TGTGCCAGCAGCCTCCTCCTGCTTGGCAATCAGCCCCAGCATTTT
-	TRBV19	TRBD2	TRBJ2-7	CASSIVASGAYEQYF	TGTGCCAGTAGTATAGTGGCTAGCGGGGCCTACGAGCAGTACTTC
once	TRBV14	-	TRBJ2-7	CASSTRYPSYEQYF	TGTGCCAGCAGCACCCGGTACCCCTCCTACGAGCAGTACTTC
-	TRBV4-3	-	TRBJ1-1	CASSQVGNEAFF	TGCGCCAGCAGCCAAGTTGGGAATGAAGCTTTCTTT